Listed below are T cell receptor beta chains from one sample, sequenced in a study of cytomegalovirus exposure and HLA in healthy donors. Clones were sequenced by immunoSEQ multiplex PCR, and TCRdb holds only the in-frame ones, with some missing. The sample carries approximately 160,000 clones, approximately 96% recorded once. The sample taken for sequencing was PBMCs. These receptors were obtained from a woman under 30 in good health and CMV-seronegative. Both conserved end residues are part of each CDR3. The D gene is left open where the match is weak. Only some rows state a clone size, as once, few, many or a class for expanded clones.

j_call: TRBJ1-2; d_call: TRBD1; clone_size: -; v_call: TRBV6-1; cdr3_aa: CASRAGQGSNYGYTF; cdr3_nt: TGTGCCAGCAGGGCTGGACAGGGAAGTAACTATGGCTACACCTTC
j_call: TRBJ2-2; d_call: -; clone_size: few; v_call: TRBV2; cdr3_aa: CASTLQGNTGELFF; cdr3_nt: TGTGCCAGCACTCTCCAGGGGAACACCGGGGAGCTGTTTTTT
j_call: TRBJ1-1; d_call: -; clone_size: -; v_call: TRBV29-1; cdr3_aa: CSAPDATGLVEAFF; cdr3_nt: TGCAGCGCTCCCGACGCGACAGGTCTTGTGGAAGCTTTCTTT
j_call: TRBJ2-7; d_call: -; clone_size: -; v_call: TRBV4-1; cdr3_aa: CASSQGRQGYEQYF; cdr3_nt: TGCGCCAGCAGCCAAGGCAGGCAAGGTTACGAGCAGTACTTC
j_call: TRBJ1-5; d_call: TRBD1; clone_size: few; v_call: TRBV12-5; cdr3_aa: CASGTGVYENQPQHF; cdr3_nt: TGTGCTAGTGGAACAGGGGTTTATGAGAATCAGCCCCAGCATTTT
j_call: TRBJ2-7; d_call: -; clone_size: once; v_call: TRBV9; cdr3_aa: CASSKTSPSSEQYF; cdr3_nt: TGTGCCAGCAGTAAAACTAGCCCCTCTTCGGAGCAGTACTTC
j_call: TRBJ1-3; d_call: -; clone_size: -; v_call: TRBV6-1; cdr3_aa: CASNPLSGNTIYF; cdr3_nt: TGTGCCAGCAATCCTCTCTCTGGAAACACCATATATTTT
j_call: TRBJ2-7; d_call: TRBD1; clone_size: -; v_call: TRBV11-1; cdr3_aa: CASSLPTGTVYEQYF; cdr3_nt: TGTGCCAGCAGCTTACCGACAGGGACGGTTTACGAGCAGTACTTC
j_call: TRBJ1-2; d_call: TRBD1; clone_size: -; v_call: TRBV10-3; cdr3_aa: CAISEPGQGIYGYTF; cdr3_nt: TGTGCCATCAGTGAGCCGGGACAGGGGATTTATGGCTACACCTTC
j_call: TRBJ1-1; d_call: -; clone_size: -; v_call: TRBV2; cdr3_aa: CASLVNTEAFF; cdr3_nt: TGTGCCAGCTTAGTGAACACTGAAGCTTTCTTT
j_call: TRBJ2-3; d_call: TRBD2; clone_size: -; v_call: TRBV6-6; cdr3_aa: CASSRTSGGSTDTQYF; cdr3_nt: TGTGCCAGCAGCCGGACTAGCGGGGGTAGCACAGATACGCAGTATTTT
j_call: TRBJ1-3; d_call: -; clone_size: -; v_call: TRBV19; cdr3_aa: CASSTIREDSGNTIYF; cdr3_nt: TGTGCCAGTAGTACGATCAGGGAGGACTCTGGAAACACCATATATTTT
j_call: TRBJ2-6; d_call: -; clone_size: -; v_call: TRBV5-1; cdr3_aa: CASSLGGSGANVLTF; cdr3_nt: TGCGCCAGCAGCTTGGGAGGGTCAGGGGCCAACGTCCTGACTTTC
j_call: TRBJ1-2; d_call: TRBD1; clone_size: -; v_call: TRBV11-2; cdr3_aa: CASSAPGQGSGYTF; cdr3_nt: TGTGCCAGCAGCGCACCGGGACAGGGGAGCGGCTACACCTTC
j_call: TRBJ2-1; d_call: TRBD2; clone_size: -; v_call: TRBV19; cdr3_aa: CASSGGLAGGNEQFF; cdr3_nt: TGTGCCAGTAGTGGAGGACTAGCGGGGGGGAATGAGCAGTTCTTC
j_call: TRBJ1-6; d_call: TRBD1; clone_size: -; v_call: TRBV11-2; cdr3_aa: CASSLTGGKDNSPLHF; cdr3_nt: TGTGCCAGCAGCTTAACAGGGGGGAAGGATAATTCACCCCTCCACTTT
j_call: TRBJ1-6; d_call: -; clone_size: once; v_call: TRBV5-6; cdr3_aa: CASSFTRGRWSYNSPLHF; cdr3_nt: TGTGCCAGCAGCTTTACACGCGGGCGCTGGTCCTATAATTCACCCCTCCACTTT
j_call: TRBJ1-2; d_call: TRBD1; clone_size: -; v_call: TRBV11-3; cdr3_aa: CASSKPGQGRGYTF; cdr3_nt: TGTGCCAGCAGCAAACCGGGACAGGGCAGGGGCTACACCTTC
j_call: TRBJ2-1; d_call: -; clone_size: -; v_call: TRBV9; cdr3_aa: CASSAFRTDYNEQFF; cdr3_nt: TGTGCCAGCAGCGCATTTCGGACAGATTACAATGAGCAGTTCTTC
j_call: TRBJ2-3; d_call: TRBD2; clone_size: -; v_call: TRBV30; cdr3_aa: CAWSGPSSGGASNTQYF; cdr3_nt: TGTGCCTGGAGTGGCCCCTCTAGCGGGGGGGCCTCAAATACGCAGTATTTT
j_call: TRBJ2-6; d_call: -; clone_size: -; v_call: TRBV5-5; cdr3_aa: CASSLPTGSSSGANVLTF; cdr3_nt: TGTGCCAGCAGCCTACCGACAGGATCGAGCTCTGGGGCCAACGTCCTGACTTTC
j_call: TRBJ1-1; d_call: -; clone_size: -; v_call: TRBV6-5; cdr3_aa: CASRRARNTEAFF; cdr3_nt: TGTGCCAGCAGGCGCGCAAGAAACACTGAAGCTTTCTTT
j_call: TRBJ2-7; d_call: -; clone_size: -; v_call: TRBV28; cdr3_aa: CASSLSVGPGQGDF; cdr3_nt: -
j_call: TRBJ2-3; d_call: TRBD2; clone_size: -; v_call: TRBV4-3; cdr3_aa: CASSQVPKLGLAGYSTDTQYF; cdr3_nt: TGCGCCAGCAGCCAAGTCCCTAAACTGGGACTAGCGGGGTATAGCACAGATACGCAGTATTTT
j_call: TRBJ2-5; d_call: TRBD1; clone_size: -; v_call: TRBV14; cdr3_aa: CASSQYGQGQETQYF; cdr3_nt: TGTGCCAGCAGCCAATATGGACAGGGTCAAGAGACCCAGTACTTC
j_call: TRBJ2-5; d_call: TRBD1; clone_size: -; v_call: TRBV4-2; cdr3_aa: CASSRPGTGEETQYF; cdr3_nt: TGTGCCAGCAGCCGCCCAGGGACAGGGGAAGAGACCCAGTACTTC
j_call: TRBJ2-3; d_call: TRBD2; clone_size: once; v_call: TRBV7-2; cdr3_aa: CASRAGGEITDTQYF; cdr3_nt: TGTGCCAGCAGAGCGGGGGGGGAAATCACAGATACGCAGTATTTT
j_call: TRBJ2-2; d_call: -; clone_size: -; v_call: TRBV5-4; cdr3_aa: CASSLGGLSIEELFF; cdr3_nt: TGTGCCAGCAGCTTGGGGGGACTTTCTATCGAGGAGCTGTTTTTT
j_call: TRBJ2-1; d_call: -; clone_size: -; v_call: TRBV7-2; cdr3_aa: CASSSNRVRSYNEQFF; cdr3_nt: TGTGCCAGCAGCTCCAACAGGGTAAGGTCCTACAATGAGCAGTTCTTC
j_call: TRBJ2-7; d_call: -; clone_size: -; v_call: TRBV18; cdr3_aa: CASSNQGTAAYEQYF; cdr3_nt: TGTGCCAGCTCGAACCAGGGGACGGCTGCCTACGAGCAGTACTTC
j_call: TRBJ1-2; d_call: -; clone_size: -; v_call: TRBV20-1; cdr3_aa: CSARLPGFYTF; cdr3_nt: TGCAGTGCCCGGCTGCCGGGTTTCTACACCTTC
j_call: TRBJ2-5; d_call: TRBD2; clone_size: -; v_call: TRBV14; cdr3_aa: CASSQAGGGETQYF; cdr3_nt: TGTGCCAGCAGCCAGGCGGGGGGCGGAGAGACCCAGTACTTC
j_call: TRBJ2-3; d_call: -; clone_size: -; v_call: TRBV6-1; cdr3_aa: CASSPPSPDTQYF; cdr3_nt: TGTGCCAGCAGTCCCCCGTCTCCAGATACGCAGTATTTT
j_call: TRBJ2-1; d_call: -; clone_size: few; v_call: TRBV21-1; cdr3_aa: CASSKAPLSRGRNNEQFF; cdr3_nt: TGTGCCAGCAGCAAGGCCCCCCTCTCCCGGGGGAGGAACAATGAGCAGTTCTTC
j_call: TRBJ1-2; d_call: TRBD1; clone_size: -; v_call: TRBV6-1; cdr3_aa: CASSEGQGASGYTF; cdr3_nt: TGTGCCAGCAGTGAAGGACAGGGGGCCTCTGGCTACACCTTC
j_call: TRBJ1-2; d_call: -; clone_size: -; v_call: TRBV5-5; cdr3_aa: CASSLEEGHYGYTF; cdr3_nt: TGTGCCAGCAGCTTGGAGGAGGGCCACTATGGCTACACCTTC
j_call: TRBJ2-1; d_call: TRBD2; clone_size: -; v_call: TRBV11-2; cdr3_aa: CASSFSGTSGNEQFF; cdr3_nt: TGTGCCAGCAGCTTTTCCGGGACTAGCGGCAATGAGCAGTTCTTC
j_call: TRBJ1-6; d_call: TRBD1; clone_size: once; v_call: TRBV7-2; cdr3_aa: CASSLGTGAQNSPLHF; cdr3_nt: TGTGCCAGCAGCTTAGGTACAGGGGCGCAAAATTCACCCCTCCACTTT
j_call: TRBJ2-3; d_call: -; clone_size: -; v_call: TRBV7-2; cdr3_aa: CASSPKTGISTDTQYF; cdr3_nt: TGTGCCAGCAGCCCCAAGACCGGGATCAGCACAGATACGCAGTATTTT
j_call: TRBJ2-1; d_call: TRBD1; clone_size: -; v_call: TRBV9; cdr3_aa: CASSGRTGASYNEQFF; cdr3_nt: TGTGCCAGCAGCGGAAGGACAGGGGCCTCCTACAATGAGCAGTTCTTC
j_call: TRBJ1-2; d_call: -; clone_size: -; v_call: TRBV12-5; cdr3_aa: CASGQLGGYGYTF; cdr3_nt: TGTGCTAGTGGGCAGCTGGGGGGCTATGGCTACACCTTC
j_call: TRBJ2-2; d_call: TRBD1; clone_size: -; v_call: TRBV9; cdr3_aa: CASRPTGENTGELFF; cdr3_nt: TGTGCCAGCAGACCGACAGGGGAGAACACCGGGGAGCTGTTTTTT
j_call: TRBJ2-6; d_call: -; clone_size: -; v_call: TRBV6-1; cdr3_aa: CASGEGHGANVLTF; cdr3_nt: TGTGCCAGCGGGGAAGGTCATGGGGCCAACGTCCTGACTTTC
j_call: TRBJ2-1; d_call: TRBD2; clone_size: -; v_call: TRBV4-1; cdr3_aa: CASSHLTSGKNEQFF; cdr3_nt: TGCGCCAGCAGCCATTTAACTAGCGGGAAAAATGAGCAGTTCTTC
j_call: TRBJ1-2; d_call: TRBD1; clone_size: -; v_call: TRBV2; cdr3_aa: CASRAGGLDYGYTF; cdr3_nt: TGTGCCAGCAGGGCAGGGGGCCTCGACTATGGCTACACCTTC
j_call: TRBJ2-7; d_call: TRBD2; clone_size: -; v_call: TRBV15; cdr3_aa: CATSRGTSGYEQYF; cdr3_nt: TGTGCCACCAGCAGGGGGACTAGCGGCTACGAGCAGTACTTC
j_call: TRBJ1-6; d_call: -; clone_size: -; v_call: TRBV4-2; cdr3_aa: CASSQDRSVSGDNSPLHF; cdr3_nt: TGTGCCAGCAGCCAAGATAGGAGTGTCTCCGGGGATAATTCACCCCTCCACTTT
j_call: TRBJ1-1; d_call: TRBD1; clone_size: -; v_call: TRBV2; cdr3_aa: CASIRTGTTEAFF; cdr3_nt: TGTGCCAGCATCCGGACAGGGACCACTGAAGCTTTCTTT
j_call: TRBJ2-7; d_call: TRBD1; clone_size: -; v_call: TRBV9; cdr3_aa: CASSVGAGRGPYEQYF; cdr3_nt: TGTGCCAGCAGCGTAGGAGCTGGCAGGGGGCCTTACGAGCAGTACTTC
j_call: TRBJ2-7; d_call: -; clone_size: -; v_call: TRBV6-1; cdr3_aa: CASGRRGNDEQYF; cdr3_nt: TGTGCCAGCGGGCGGAGAGGGAACGACGAGCAGTACTTC
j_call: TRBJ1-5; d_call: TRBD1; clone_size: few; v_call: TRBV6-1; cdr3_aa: CASSVATGVGNQPQHF; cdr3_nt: TGTGCCAGCAGTGTTGCGACAGGGGTCGGCAATCAGCCCCAGCATTTT